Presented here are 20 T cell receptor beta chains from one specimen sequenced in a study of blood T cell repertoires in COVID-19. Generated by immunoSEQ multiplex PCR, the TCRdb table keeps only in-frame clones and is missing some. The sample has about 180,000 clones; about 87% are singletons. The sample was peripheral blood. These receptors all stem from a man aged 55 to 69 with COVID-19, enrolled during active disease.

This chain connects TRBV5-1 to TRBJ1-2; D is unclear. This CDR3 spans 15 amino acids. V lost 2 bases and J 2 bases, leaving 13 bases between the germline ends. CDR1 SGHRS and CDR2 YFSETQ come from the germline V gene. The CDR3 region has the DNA TGCGCCAGCAGCTTTGGAGGGATTAAGAACTATGGCTACACCTTC. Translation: CASSFGGIKNYGYTF. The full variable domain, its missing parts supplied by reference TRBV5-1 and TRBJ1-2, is KAGVTQTPRYLIKTRGQQVTLSCSPISGHRSVSWYQQTPGQGLQFLFEYFSETQRNKGNFPGRFSGRQFSNSRSEMNVSTLELGDSALYLCASSFGGIKNYGYTFGSGTRLTVV.

The CDR3 bases are TGTGCCAGCAGCCAATGGTCAGCGAATAGGTCACCCCTCCACTTT. Amino acid sequence: CASSQWSANRSPLHF. This rearrangement joins TRBV3-1 (or the pseudogene TRBV3-2) to TRBJ1-6; D gene uncertain. V was clipped by 2 bases and J by 10 bases, with 15 bases between them. This CDR3 comprises 15 residues. Germline loops: CDR1 LGHDT, CDR2 YNNKEL (reference sequence).

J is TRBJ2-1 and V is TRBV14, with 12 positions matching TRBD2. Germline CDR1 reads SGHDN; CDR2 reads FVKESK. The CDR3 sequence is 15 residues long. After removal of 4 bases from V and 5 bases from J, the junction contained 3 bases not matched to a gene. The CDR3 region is CASSRLAGGNNEQFF. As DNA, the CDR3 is TGTGCCAGCAGCCGGCTAGCGGGAGGGAACAATGAGCAGTTCTTC. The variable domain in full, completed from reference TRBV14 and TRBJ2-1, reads EAGVTQFPSHSVIEKGQTVTLRCDPISGHDNLYWYRRVMGKEIKFLLHFVKESKQDESGMPNNRFLAERTGGTYSTLKVQPAELEDSGVYFCASSRLAGGNNEQFFGPGTRLTVL.

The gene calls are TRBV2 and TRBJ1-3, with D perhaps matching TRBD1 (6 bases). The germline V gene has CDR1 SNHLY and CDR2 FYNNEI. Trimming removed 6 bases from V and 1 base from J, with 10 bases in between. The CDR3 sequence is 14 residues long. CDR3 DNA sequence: TGTGCCAGCAGAGAACAGGGTTCTGGAAACACCATATATTTT. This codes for CASREQGSGNTIYF.

The CDR3 loop is CASSHTGNSNQPQHF. The DNA of the CDR3 is TGTGCCAGCAGCCACACAGGCAATAGCAATCAGCCCCAGCATTTT. This chain connects TRBV3-1 (or the pseudogene TRBV3-2) to TRBJ1-5; D is perhaps TRBD1 (5 bases). Germline V CDR1 and CDR2: LGHDT, YNNKEL (reference sequence). V was shortened by 3 bases and J by 0 bases, with 9 bases between the two germline ends. The CDR3 has 15 residues.

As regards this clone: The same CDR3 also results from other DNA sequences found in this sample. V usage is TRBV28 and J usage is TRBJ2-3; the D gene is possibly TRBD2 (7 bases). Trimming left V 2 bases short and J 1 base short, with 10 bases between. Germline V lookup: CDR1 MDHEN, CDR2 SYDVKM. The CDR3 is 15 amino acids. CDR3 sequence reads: CASSLGGAGTDTQYF. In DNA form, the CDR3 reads TGTGCCAGCAGTTTAGGGGGGGCCGGCACAGATACGCAGTATTTT.

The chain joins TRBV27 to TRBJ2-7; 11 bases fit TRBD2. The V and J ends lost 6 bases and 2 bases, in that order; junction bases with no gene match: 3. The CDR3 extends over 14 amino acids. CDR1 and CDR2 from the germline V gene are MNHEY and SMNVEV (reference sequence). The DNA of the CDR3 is TGTGCCAGCAGAAGACTAGCGGGAACCTACGAGCAGTACTTC. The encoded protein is CASRRLAGTYEQYF.

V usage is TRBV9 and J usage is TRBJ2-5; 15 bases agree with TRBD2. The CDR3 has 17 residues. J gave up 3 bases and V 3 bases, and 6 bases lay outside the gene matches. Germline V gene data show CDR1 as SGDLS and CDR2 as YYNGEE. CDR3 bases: TGTGCCAGCAGCGCCGGGACTAGCGGGGGGAGGGAAGAGACCCAGTACTTC. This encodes CASSAGTSGGREETQYF.

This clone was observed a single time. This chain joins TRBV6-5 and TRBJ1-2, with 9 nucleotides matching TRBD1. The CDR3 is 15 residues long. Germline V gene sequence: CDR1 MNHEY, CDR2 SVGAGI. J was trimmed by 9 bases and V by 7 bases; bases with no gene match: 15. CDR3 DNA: TGTGCCAGCACTCCAAAACTGGGACAGGGTAATAGCTACACCTTC. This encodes CASTPKLGQGNSYTF.

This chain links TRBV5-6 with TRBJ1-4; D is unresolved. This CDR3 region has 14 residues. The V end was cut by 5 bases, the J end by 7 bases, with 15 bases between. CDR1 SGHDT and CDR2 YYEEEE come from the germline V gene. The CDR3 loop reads CASSSLGVGEKLFF. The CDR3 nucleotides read TGTGCCAGCAGTTCACTAGGAGTCGGTGAAAAACTGTTTTTT. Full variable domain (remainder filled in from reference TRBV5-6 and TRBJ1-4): DAGVTQSPTHLIKTRGQQVTLRCSPKSGHDTVSWYQQALGQGPQFIFQYYEEEERQRGNFPDRFSGHQFPNYSSELNVNALLLGDSALYLCASSSLGVGEKLFFGSGTQLSVL.

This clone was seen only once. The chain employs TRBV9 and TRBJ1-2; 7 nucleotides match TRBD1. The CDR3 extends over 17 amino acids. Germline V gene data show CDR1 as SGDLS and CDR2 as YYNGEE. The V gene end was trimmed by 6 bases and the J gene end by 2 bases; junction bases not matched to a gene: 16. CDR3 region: CASTSPAGGAENYGYTF. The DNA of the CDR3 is TGTGCCAGCACCTCCCCGGCAGGGGGAGCCGAAAACTATGGCTACACCTTC.

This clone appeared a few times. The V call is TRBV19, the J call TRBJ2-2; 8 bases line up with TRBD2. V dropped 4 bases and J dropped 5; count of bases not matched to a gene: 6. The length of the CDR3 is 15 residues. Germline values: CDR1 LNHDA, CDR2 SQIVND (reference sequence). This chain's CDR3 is CASSTGTRRTGELFF. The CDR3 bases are TGTGCCAGTAGTACCGGGACTAGGAGGACCGGGGAGCTGTTTTTT.

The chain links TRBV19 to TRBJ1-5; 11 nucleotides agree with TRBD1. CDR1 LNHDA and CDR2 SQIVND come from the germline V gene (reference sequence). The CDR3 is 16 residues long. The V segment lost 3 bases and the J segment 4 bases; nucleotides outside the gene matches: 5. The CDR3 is CASSILGTGGNQPQHF. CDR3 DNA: TGTGCCAGTAGTATCCTAGGGACAGGGGGAAATCAGCCCCAGCATTTT.

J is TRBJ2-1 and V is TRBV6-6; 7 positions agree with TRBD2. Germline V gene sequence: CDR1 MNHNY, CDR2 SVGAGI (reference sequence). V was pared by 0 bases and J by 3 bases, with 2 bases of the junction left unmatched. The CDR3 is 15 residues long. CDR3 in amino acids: CASSYSSSGYNEQFF. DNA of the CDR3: TGTGCCAGCAGTTACTCGTCTAGCGGCTACAATGAGCAGTTCTTC.

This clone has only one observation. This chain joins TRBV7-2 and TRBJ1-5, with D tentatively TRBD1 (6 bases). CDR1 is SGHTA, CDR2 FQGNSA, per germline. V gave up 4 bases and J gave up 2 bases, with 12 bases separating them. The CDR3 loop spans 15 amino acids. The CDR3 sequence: CASSWAGVGNQPQHF. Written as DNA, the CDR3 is TGTGCCAGCAGCTGGGCAGGGGTGGGCAATCAGCCCCAGCATTTT.

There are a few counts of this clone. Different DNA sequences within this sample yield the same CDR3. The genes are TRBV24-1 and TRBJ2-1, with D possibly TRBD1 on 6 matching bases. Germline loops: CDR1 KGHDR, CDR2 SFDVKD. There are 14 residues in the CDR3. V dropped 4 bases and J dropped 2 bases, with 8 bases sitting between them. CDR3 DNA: TGTGCCACCAGTGACGGACAGCCCTACAATGAGCAGTTCTTC. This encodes CATSDGQPYNEQFF.

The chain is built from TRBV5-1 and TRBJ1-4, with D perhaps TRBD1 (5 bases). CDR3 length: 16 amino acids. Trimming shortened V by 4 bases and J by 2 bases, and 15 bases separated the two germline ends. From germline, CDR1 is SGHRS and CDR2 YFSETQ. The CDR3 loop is CASSPGFGQTNEKLFF. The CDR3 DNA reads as TGCGCCAGCAGCCCAGGGTTTGGGCAGACTAATGAAAAACTGTTTTTT.

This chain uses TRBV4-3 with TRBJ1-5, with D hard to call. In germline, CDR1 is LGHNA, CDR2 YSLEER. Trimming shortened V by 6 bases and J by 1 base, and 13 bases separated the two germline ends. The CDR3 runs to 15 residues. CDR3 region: CASRPEIGSNQPQHF. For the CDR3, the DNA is TGCGCCAGCAGGCCAGAAATCGGGAGCAATCAGCCCCAGCATTTT.

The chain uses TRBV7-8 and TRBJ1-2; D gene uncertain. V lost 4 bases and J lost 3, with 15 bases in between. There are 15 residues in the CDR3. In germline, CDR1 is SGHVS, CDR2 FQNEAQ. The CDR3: CASSSPPPGDYGYTF. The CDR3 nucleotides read TGTGCCAGCAGCTCCCCCCCTCCGGGAGACTATGGCTACACCTTC.

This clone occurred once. CDR3 DNA: TGTGCCAGCAGTCAGGGGGGCACTGAAGCTTTCTTT. This codes for CASSQGGTEAFF. This chain uses TRBV25-1 with TRBJ1-1; 7 bases are a match to TRBD1. V trimming: 5 bases; J trimming: 4 bases; junction bases outside the gene matches: 1. This CDR3 has 12 residues. The germline CDR1 and CDR2 sequences are MGHDK and SYGVNS.